The rows below give T cell receptor beta chains drawn from one sample of a study of cytomegalovirus exposure and HLA in healthy donors. Profiling relied on immunoSEQ multiplex PCR, and the TCRdb table lists in-frame clones only, not all of them. Counted here are 140,000 to 150,000 clones, 60% to 80% occurring once; the ten biggest clones make up 1.5% to 2%. Sequenced material: PBMCs. Receptors originate from a woman between 25 and 40 years old in good health and CMV-seronegative. Both conserved end residues are part of each CDR3. A D gene is named only where the DNA matches it firmly. Some rows have no size entry. The others give once, few or many, or a class for an expanded clone.

j_call clone_size d_call v_call cdr3_nt cdr3_aa
TRBJ2-5 NA TRBD2 TRBV2 TGTGCCAGCAGTGAATTGTGGCGGGGGGGACAAGAGACCCAGTACTTC CASSELWRGGQETQYF
TRBJ1-2 NA NA TRBV29-1 TGCAGCGTTGATATAGAGGGAACTTATGGCTACACCTTC CSVDIEGTYGYTF
TRBJ2-7 NA NA TRBV11-2 TGTGCCAGCAGCGGCAGTTACGAGCAGTACTTC CASSGSYEQYF
TRBJ2-6 once NA TRBV7-3 TGTGCCAGCAGCGCATCAGGCTCTGGGGCCAACGTCCTGACTTTC CASSASGSGANVLTF
TRBJ2-1 NA NA TRBV5-1 TGCGCCAGCAGCTTGGACCAGGGTCAGAATGAGCAGTTCTTC CASSLDQGQNEQFF
TRBJ1-2 NA NA TRBV5-1 TGCGCCAGCAGCTTGGGGCAATTCTATGGCTACACCTTC CASSLGQFYGYTF
TRBJ1-2 NA TRBD1 TRBV18 TGTGCCAGCTCACCACTCGGAGACAGGGCCTATGGCTACACCTTC CASSPLGDRAYGYTF
TRBJ2-3 NA TRBD1 TRBV6-1 TGTGCCAGCAGAAAGACAGGGGGCACAGATACGCAGTATTTT CASRKTGGTDTQYF
TRBJ1-5 NA TRBD1 TRBV7-2 TGTGCCAGCAGTCGTGGACAGGGAGGAAGGCAGCCCCAGCATTTT CASSRGQGGRQPQHF
TRBJ2-6 NA NA TRBV30 TGTGCCTCCCACTCTGGGGCCAACGTCCTGACTTTC CASHSGANVLTF
TRBJ1-3 NA NA TRBV6-5 TGTGCCAGCAGCCGATCGGGGTTCTCTGGAAACACCATATATTTT CASSRSGFSGNTIYF
TRBJ1-1 NA NA TRBV30 TGTGCCTGGAGTGTCTCCACTGAAGCTTTCTTT CAWSVSTEAFF
TRBJ2-1 once NA TRBV4-2 TGTGCCAGCAGCGGTCGGACAAGGGGGTCCTACAATGAGCAGTTCTTC CASSGRTRGSYNEQFF
TRBJ2-1 once NA TRBV19 TGTGCCAGTAGTATCCAGACAAGGCCGTTCAATGAGCAGTTCTTC CASSIQTRPFNEQFF
TRBJ1-5 NA TRBD1 TRBV19 TGTGCCAGTAGTAGATGGACAGGGAGTAATCAGCCCCAGCATTTT CASSRWTGSNQPQHF
TRBJ1-1 NA NA TRBV5-8 TGTGCCAGCAGACGAGAAAGGAGCGGCGGGCTATGGGCTGAAGCTTTCTTT CASRRERSGGLWAEAFF
TRBJ1-5 NA NA TRBV6-1 TGTGCCAGCAGTGAAGGAAGGCAGGGCACAATTCGTAATCAGCCCCAGCATTTT CASSEGRQGTIRNQPQHF
TRBJ2-3 NA TRBD2 TRBV9 TGTGCCAGCAGCGTAGATGTTAGCGGGGGCGCAGATACGCAGTATTTT CASSVDVSGGADTQYF
TRBJ1-5 NA TRBD1 TRBV10-3 TGTGCCATCAGTGAGGGACAGGGGGGCAATCAGCCCCAGCATTTT CAISEGQGGNQPQHF
TRBJ1-2 NA TRBD1 TRBV5-6 TGTGCCAGCAGCTTCAAGGGACAGGGGGCTGGGGGCTACACCTTC CASSFKGQGAGGYTF
TRBJ1-4 few NA TRBV29-1 TGCAGCGTTGGGCGGGCTAATGAAAAACTGTTTTTT CSVGRANEKLFF
TRBJ2-3 few TRBD2 TRBV29-1 TGCAGCGGCGGGGGAAGCACAGATACGCAGTATTTT CSGGGSTDTQYF
TRBJ1-5 NA TRBD1 TRBV30 TGTGCCTGGAGTGTAGGGACAGGGGTAAATCAGCCCCAGCATTTT CAWSVGTGVNQPQHF
TRBJ1-2 few TRBD1 TRBV6-6 TGTGCCAGCAGTCTCGGGACAGGCTATGGCTACACCTTC CASSLGTGYGYTF
TRBJ2-3 NA NA TRBV5-1 TGCGCCAGCAGCATCGGACAGACAGATACGCAGTATTTT CASSIGQTDTQYF
TRBJ1-2 NA NA TRBV19 TGTGCCAGTAGTATTTGGCTGAGGATCTCCGAACCTTTCTATGGCTACACCTTC CASSIWLRISEPFYGYTF
TRBJ1-4 NA NA TRBV11-2 TGTGCCAGCAGCCCCAACCCAGGAACTAATGAAAAACTGTTTTTT CASSPNPGTNEKLFF
TRBJ1-1 NA TRBD1 TRBV7-8 TGTGCCAGCAGCTTCGGGGACAGGGTAGGGCCGAACACTGAAGCTTTCTTT CASSFGDRVGPNTEAFF
TRBJ1-6 few NA TRBV5-8 TGTGCCAGCAGCTTGGGACAGCGGCGGGGGGGAACCCTCCACTTT CASSLGQRRGGTLHF
TRBJ1-6 NA TRBD1 TRBV19 TGTGCCAGTAGGAACCAGGGGGTTGGGGATTCACCCCTCCACTTT CASRNQGVGDSPLHF
TRBJ1-5 NA NA TRBV5-1 TGCGCCAGCAGCTTGGACGGAGGGTACCAGCCCCAGCATTTT CASSLDGGYQPQHF
TRBJ1-5 NA TRBD1 TRBV15 TGTGCCACCAGCGGGGTAATTAGGGACAGCTACCAGCCCCAGCATTTT CATSGVIRDSYQPQHF
TRBJ2-2 NA NA TRBV5-1 TGCGCCAGCAGCTTGGAGGGAGCTAGCACCGGGGAGCTGTTTTTT CASSLEGASTGELFF
TRBJ1-1 NA TRBD1 TRBV6-1 TGTGCCAGCAGTGGGACAGGGGAAAGGAGAAACACTGAAGCTTTCTTT CASSGTGERRNTEAFF
TRBJ1-2 NA NA TRBV18 TGTGCCAGCTCACCAAGGGAGGTCTATGGCTACACCTTC CASSPREVYGYTF
TRBJ1-1 NA NA TRBV10-2 TGCGCCAGCCTTCAGGCGGTGGGGGACATTCCTTCCCTTAACACTGAAGCTTTCTTT CASLQAVGDIPSLNTEAFF
TRBJ1-4 NA NA TRBV10-3 TGTGCCATCAGTGGGGGACGGGGGGATGAAAAACTGTTTTTT CAISGGRGDEKLFF
TRBJ2-1 NA NA TRBV4-2 TGTGCCAGCAGCCAAGGTAATAGGGGATACAATGAGCAGTTCTTC CASSQGNRGYNEQFF
TRBJ1-5 NA NA TRBV11-2 TGTGCCAGCAGCTTAGATAGGGGTGGGAATCAGCCCCAGCATTTT CASSLDRGGNQPQHF
TRBJ1-1 NA NA TRBV25-1 TGTGCCAGCACCCACGTGGCGGACACTGAAGCTTTCTTT CASTHVADTEAFF
TRBJ2-7 NA TRBD1 TRBV12-5 TGTGCTAGTGGTTTGGGGGACAGTTACGAGCAGTACTTC CASGLGDSYEQYF